Listed here are 29 T cell receptor beta chains from one sample, sequenced in a study of blood T cell repertoires in COVID-19. Clones were sequenced by immunoSEQ multiplex PCR, and TCRdb holds only the in-frame ones, with some missing. The sample holds 110,000 to 150,000 clones, just under 85% seen once. The sample was PBMCs or T cells enriched from blood (not recorded which). Receptors were obtained from a man aged 50-60 years who had recovered from COVID-19.

The chain is built from TRBV2 and TRBJ2-6; 7 bases agree with TRBD1. Trimming cost V 9 bases and J 4 bases; bases outside gene matches: 15. The CDR3 contains 17 residues. Germline loops: CDR1 SNHLY, CDR2 FYNNEI. CDR3 region: CARKSTGFRSGANVLTF. CDR3 DNA: TGTGCCAGGAAGTCGACAGGGTTCAGATCAGGGGCCAACGTCCTGACTTTC. The full variable domain, rest sourced from reference TRBV2 and TRBJ2-6, is EPEVTQTPSHQVTQMGQEVILRCVPISNHLYFYWYRQILGQKVEFLVSFYNNEISEKSEIFDDQFSVERPDGSNFTLKIRSTKLEDSAMYFCARKSTGFRSGANVLTFGAGSRLTVL.

The chain is built from TRBV9 and TRBJ2-1; 14 bases match TRBD2. The CDR3 is made up of 15 amino acids. Germline V lookup: CDR1 SGDLS, CDR2 YYNGEE. Losses at the gene ends were 3 bases for V and 6 bases for J; bases not matched to a gene: 2. The CDR3 DNA is TGTGCCAGCAGCGAGACTAGCGGGGGGGCCAATGAGCAGTTCTTC. Translated: CASSETSGGANEQFF.

The CDR3 bases are TGTGCCAGCAGCTTACGCTCCGGGACTAACTATGGCTACACCTTC. Amino acid sequence: CASSLRSGTNYGYTF. The rearrangement uses TRBV7-8 and TRBJ1-2; D is undetermined. The CDR3 contains 15 residues. The V end lost 2 bases, the J end lost 0 bases, and 10 bases lay between the germline ends. Germline V gene sequence: CDR1 SGHVS, CDR2 FQNEAQ. Supplemented by reference TRBV7-8 and TRBJ1-2, the full variable domain reads GAGVSQSPRYKVAKRGQDVALRCDPISGHVSLFWYQQALGQGPEFLTYFQNEAQLDKSGLPSDRFFAERPEGSVSTLKIQRTQQEDSAVYLCASSLRSGTNYGYTFGSGTRLTVV.

The chain links TRBV18 to TRBJ2-3, with TRBD1 as a possible D gene (7 bases). The length of the CDR3 is 18 residues. V was cut by 0 bases and J by 0 bases, with 16 bases left in between. Germline lookup yields CDR1 KGHSH and CDR2 LQKENI. This CDR3 is CASSPPGSTGTSTDTQYF. The CDR3 bases are TGTGCCAGCTCACCACCCGGATCGACAGGGACTAGCACAGATACGCAGTATTTT.

The chain links TRBV28 to TRBJ1-5; 12 bases map to TRBD1. The germline V gene has CDR1 MDHEN and CDR2 SYDVKM. V dropped 2 bases and J dropped 6; count of bases not matched to a gene: 11. This CDR3 spans 18 amino acids. The CDR3 coding sequence is TGTGCCAGCAGTTTACCCACTCCGGGGACAGGGGGCAGTCAGCCCCAGCATTTT. Protein product: CASSLPTPGTGGSQPQHF. The full variable domain, its missing parts supplied by reference TRBV28 and TRBJ1-5, is DVKVTQSSRYLVKRTGEKVFLECVQDMDHENMFWYRQDPGLGLRLIYFSYDVKMKEKGDIPEGYSVSREKKERFSLILESASTNQTSMYLCASSLPTPGTGGSQPQHFGDGTRLSIL.

V is TRBV19 and J is TRBJ1-5; 12 bases map to TRBD1. V was pared by 6 bases and J by 6 bases, with 12 bases of the junction left unmatched. CDR3 length: 17 amino acids. Germline CDR1 reads LNHDA; CDR2 reads SQIVND (reference sequence). The CDR3 coding sequence is TGTGCCAGTAGCACTTCCGGGACAGGGGGCTATCGTCAGCCCCAGCATTTT. Amino acids: CASSTSGTGGYRQPQHF.

This clone turned up a few times. The genes are TRBV28 and TRBJ1-4; 9 bases are shared with TRBD1. The CDR3 covers 16 residues. Germline V gene data show CDR1 as MDHEN and CDR2 as SYDVKM. Trimming at V came to 4 bases and at J to 8 bases, leaving 11 bases not matched to a gene. CDR3 amino acids: CASSSTSGTGREKLFF. The CDR3 DNA is TGTGCCAGCAGTTCTACCTCCGGGACAGGGCGGGAAAAACTGTTTTTT.

V usage is TRBV5-1 and J usage is TRBJ2-5; 7 nucleotides align to TRBD1. CDR1 and CDR2 from the germline V gene are SGHRS and YFSETQ. V trimming: 6 bases; J trimming: 5 bases; junction bases outside the gene matches: 13. The CDR3 has 15 amino acids. The CDR3 loop is CASKKIRGLGETQYF. The CDR3 DNA follows: TGCGCCAGCAAGAAGATTAGGGGGCTCGGGGAGACCCAGTACTTC.

The rearrangement links TRBV7-2 to TRBJ2-3; 9 positions agree with TRBD1. The V gene end was trimmed by 3 bases and the J gene end by 2 bases; junction bases not matched to a gene: 9. The CDR3 length is 17 residues. Germline V gene data show CDR1 as SGHTA and CDR2 as FQGNSA. The chain's CDR3 is CASSFKDRGFSTDTQYF. The CDR3 DNA follows: TGTGCCAGCAGCTTTAAGGACAGGGGCTTCTCCACAGATACGCAGTATTTT.

The chain uses TRBV6-5 and TRBJ1-1, with unresolved D. Trimming cost V 9 bases and J 0 bases, with 17 bases left between them. The CDR3 has 15 residues. In germline, CDR1 is MNHEY, CDR2 SVGAGI. CDR3 coding DNA: TGTGCCAGTCTTACCGGAGGGAGGTTGAACACTGAAGCTTTCTTT. It yields the protein CASLTGGRLNTEAFF.

This clone was detected only once. The V call is TRBV5-4, the J call TRBJ1-1, with a weak D call TRBD1 (5 bases). V lost 4 bases and J 6 bases, leaving 16 bases between the germline ends. This CDR3 has 14 residues. Germline-derived CDR1 and CDR2 are SGHNT and YYREEE (reference sequence). CDR3 sequence reads: CASSGGGIGSEAFF. The CDR3 nucleotides read TGTGCCAGCAGCGGGGGGGGAATCGGTTCTGAAGCTTTCTTT.

This rearrangement joins TRBV7-8 to TRBJ2-2; D might be TRBD2 (5 bases). This CDR3 has 17 residues. In germline, CDR1 is SGHVS, CDR2 FQNEAQ. Trimming stripped 1 base from V and 5 bases from J, with 17 bases between. The CDR3 nucleotides are TGTGCCAGCAGCTTAGTGGTTCCGGGGTACAAAACCGGGGAGCTGTTTTTT. Translating it yields CASSLVVPGYKTGELFF.

This chain joins TRBV5-6 and TRBJ2-7; D not resolved. Germline V gives CDR1 SGHDT, CDR2 YYEEEE. The CDR3 is 14 residues long. Trimming shortened V by 6 bases and J by 0 bases, and 13 bases separated the two germline ends. The CDR3 region is CASTRDRSSYEQYF. The CDR3 nucleotides are TGTGCCAGCACCCGCGATAGGAGCTCCTACGAGCAGTACTTC.

The J gene is TRBJ2-3, the V gene TRBV5-5; possible D gene TRBD1, 6 bases. Germline CDR1 and CDR2: SGHKS and YYEKEE (reference sequence). The CDR3 totals 15 residues. V was cut by 4 bases and J by 0 bases, with 12 bases left in between. The CDR3 nucleotides read TGTGCCAGCAGCCCACAGGGTCCGAGCACAGATACGCAGTATTTT. Encoded protein: CASSPQGPSTDTQYF. The full variable domain, its missing parts supplied by reference TRBV5-5 and TRBJ2-3, is DAGVTQSPTHLIKTRGQQVTLRCSPISGHKSVSWYQQVLGQGPQFIFQYYEKEERGRGNFPDRFSARQFPNYSSELNVNALLLGDSALYLCASSPQGPSTDTQYFGPGTRLTVL.

The chain recombines TRBV6-2 or TRBV6-3 with TRBJ1-1, with 12 bases lining up with TRBD1. This CDR3 spans 18 amino acids. Germline V CDR1 and CDR2: MNHEY, SVGEGT. The J segment lost 5 bases and the V segment lost 1 base, leaving 11 bases of the junction unmatched. The CDR3 DNA reads TGTGCCAGCAGTTACTTACAACCGGGACAGGGGGCGAGAACTGAAGCTTTCTTT. Residues: CASSYLQPGQGARTEAFF.

The chain links TRBV27 to TRBJ2-7, with 8 bases aligning to TRBD1. V shed 4 bases and J 3 bases; nucleotides not matched to a gene: 5. CDR3 size: 14 residues. Germline V CDR1 and CDR2: MNHEY, SMNVEV (reference sequence). CDR3 sequence (DNA): TGTGCCAGCAGTTCAGGGACAGGTAACTACGAGCAGTACTTC. Protein product: CASSSGTGNYEQYF.

The genes are TRBV7-6 and TRBJ2-1, with TRBD1 matching over 8 bases. Per germline, CDR1 SGHVS and CDR2 FNYEAQ. CDR3 length equals 13 residues. The junction had 5 bases not matched to a gene; V was cut back by 4 bases and J by 9 bases. As DNA, the CDR3 is TGTGCCAGCAGCTCCGACAGGGGAGGTGAGCAGTTCTTC. Translating gives CASSSDRGGEQFF.

The chain recombines TRBV11-3 with TRBJ1-1; the D is unclear. The length of the CDR3 is 13 residues. V was shortened by 5 bases and J by 1 base, with 8 bases between the two germline ends. Germline CDR1 reads SGHNT; CDR2 reads YENEEA. The CDR3 here is CASSNQENTEAFF. The CDR3 DNA is TGTGCCAGCAGCAATCAGGAGAACACTGAAGCTTTCTTT.

J is TRBJ1-2 and V is TRBV4-3, with 8 bases identical to TRBD1. CDR3 length: 17 residues. The V segment lost 0 bases and the J segment 2 bases; nucleotides outside the gene matches: 8. Germline assignment: CDR1 LGHNA and CDR2 YSLEER. As DNA, the CDR3 is TGCGCCAGCAGCCAAGATACTCGGGGACAGGCGAACTATGGCTACACCTTC. Protein: CASSQDTRGQANYGYTF.

The chain carries TRBV7-3 and TRBJ2-2; D is unresolved. Trimming shortened V by 0 bases and J by 0 bases, and 8 bases separated the two germline ends. CDR3 length: 16 residues. Germline V gene data show CDR1 as SGHTA and CDR2 as FQGTGA. The CDR3 spells CASSLTRDSNTGELFF. The CDR3 bases are TGTGCCAGCAGCTTAACGAGAGATTCGAACACCGGGGAGCTGTTTTTT.

V gene TRBV5-1 combines with J gene TRBJ1-1; D not resolved. This CDR3 is built from 15 residues. Trimming took off 1 base at V and 12 bases at J, with 22 bases between the two ends. Per the germline V gene, CDR1 is SGHRS and CDR2 is YFSETQ. CDR3 sequence reads: CASSLNRRSVGSTFF. The CDR3 DNA reads as TGCGCCAGCAGCTTGAATCGGAGATCGGTGGGTTCAACTTTCTTT.

This clone came up once. V and J are TRBV7-8 and TRBJ1-1; 7 nucleotides agree with TRBD1. Germline assignment: CDR1 SGHVS and CDR2 FQNEAQ. V dropped 5 bases and J dropped 9; count of bases not matched to a gene: 6. The CDR3 has 12 residues. For the CDR3, the DNA is TGTGCCAGCAGCCCCAGGGGGAAACAAGCTTTCTTT. Translating it yields CASSPRGKQAFF.

The V and J genes are TRBV6-2 or TRBV6-3 and TRBJ1-2, with no clear D. This CDR3 comprises 12 residues. Germline CDR1 and CDR2: MNHEY and SVGEGT. V lost 6 bases and J lost 3, with 8 bases in between. Here the CDR3 reads CASSPHDYGYTF. The DNA for the CDR3 is TGTGCCAGCAGCCCTCATGACTATGGCTACACCTTC.

This chain connects TRBV9 to TRBJ1-6; D possibly corresponds to TRBD1 (5 bases). The length of the CDR3 is 14 residues. Trimming shortened V by 3 bases and J by 4 bases, and 8 bases separated the two germline ends. Germline V CDR1 and CDR2: SGDLS, YYNGEE. The CDR3 nucleotides are TGTGCCAGCAGCGCCGACAGTTATAATTCACCCCTCCACTTT. Its translation is CASSADSYNSPLHF.

The rearrangement joins TRBV15 to TRBJ2-1; possibly TRBD2 for D (6 bases). CDR1 is LNHNV, CDR2 YYDKDF, per germline (reference sequence). V lost 0 bases and J lost 4, with 10 bases in between. This CDR3 contains 15 residues. This CDR3 reads CATSREDYPYNEQFF. The CDR3 bases are TGTGCCACCAGCAGAGAGGACTACCCATACAATGAGCAGTTCTTC.

The chain joins TRBV28 to TRBJ1-5; 8 bases are shared with TRBD1. The V segment lost 6 bases and the J segment 9 bases; nucleotides outside the gene matches: 10. Germline V gene lookup returns CDR1 MDHEN and CDR2 SYDVKM. The CDR3 runs 14 residues. CDR3 DNA sequence: TGTGCCAGCAGGGGTTGGACAGGGATGCTGCCCCAGCATTTT. It specifies CASRGWTGMLPQHF.

This rearrangement joins TRBV10-1 to TRBJ2-3, with D unclear. CDR3 length: 11 amino acids. Germline V gene data show CDR1 as WNHNN and CDR2 as SYGVQD (reference sequence). Trimming shortened V by 3 bases and J by 10 bases, and 8 bases separated the two germline ends. The CDR3 DNA follows: TGCGCCAGCAGTGATATTACTTCGCAGTATTTT. Its protein is CASSDITSQYF.

The V gene is TRBV5-1, the J gene TRBJ2-7; TRBD1 agrees at 8 bases. This CDR3 is 15 amino acids long. The germline gives CDR1 SGHRS, CDR2 YFSETQ. V lost 0 bases, J lost 5 bases, and 7 bases stayed unmatched. CDR3 sequence (DNA): TGCGCCAGCAGCTTGGCCGGACAGGGTATCCACGAGCAGTACTTC. As protein: CASSLAGQGIHEQYF.

The V gene is TRBV6-2 or TRBV6-3, the J gene TRBJ1-1; 7 bases are a match to TRBD1. J gave up 1 base and V 6 bases, and 8 bases lay outside the gene matches. The germline gives CDR1 MNHEY, CDR2 SVGEGT. The CDR3 totals 15 residues. The CDR3 nucleotides are TGTGCCAGCAGCCTACAGGGGATTGGGAACACTGAAGCTTTCTTT. This translates into CASSLQGIGNTEAFF.